These 3 T cell receptor beta chains share one sample of origin, sequenced in a study of blood T cell repertoires in COVID-19. The protocol was immunoSEQ multiplex PCR, while the TCRdb copy is restricted to in-frame clones and leaves out a portion. The data contain over 200,000 clones, roughly 80% of them singletons. The sample taken for sequencing was peripheral blood. These receptors were obtained from an elderly woman with acute or convalescent COVID-19.

V and J are TRBV5-1 and TRBJ2-5; 7 bases line up with TRBD1. V dropped 5 bases and J dropped 1; count of bases not matched to a gene: 5. CDR1 is SGHRS, CDR2 YFSETQ, per germline. The CDR3 consists of 14 residues. This CDR3 reads CASSLQGTQETQYF. DNA for the CDR3: TGCGCCAGCAGTTTACAGGGGACCCAAGAGACCCAGTACTTC.

This clone was recorded a few times. The J gene is TRBJ2-1, the V gene TRBV7-2; 8 bases align to TRBD2. The germline CDR1 and CDR2 sequences are SGHTA and FQGNSA. The CDR3 sequence is 15 residues long. Trimming removed 1 base from V and 7 bases from J; junction bases left unmatched: 6. The CDR3 spells CASSLGGRPVNEQFF. The CDR3 nucleotides are TGTGCCAGCAGCTTAGGCGGGAGGCCTGTTAATGAGCAGTTCTTC.

V is TRBV20-1 and J is TRBJ2-3, with a possible D match to TRBD2 (5 bases). CDR1 is DFQATT, CDR2 SNEGSKA, per germline (reference sequence). The CDR3 extends over 16 amino acids. V lost 3 bases and J 4 bases, leaving 20 bases between the germline ends. The CDR3 region has the DNA TGCAGTGCTAGTGCCTACCTAGCCGGAAACTCAGATACGCAGTATTTT. Protein: CSASAYLAGNSDTQYF.